These T cell receptor beta chains were read from a single sample in a study of cytomegalovirus exposure and HLA in healthy donors. The repertoire was sequenced with immunoSEQ multiplex PCR; TCRdb's copy has only in-frame clones and lacks some. This table holds fewer than 150,000 clones, around 78% found once. The sequenced sample consisted of PBMCs. These receptor sequences come from a woman in her forties in good health and CMV-seropositive. The CDR3 runs from the conserved cysteine through the conserved F or W. The D gene is left open where the match is weak. For some rows the clone size is stated as once, few or many, or as a class when expanded; others skip it.

cdr3_nt: TGTGCCAGTAGTAAACGGGACAGGGGTGAAAAACTGTTTTTT; cdr3_aa: CASSKRDRGEKLFF; j_call: TRBJ1-4; cdr3_length: 14; d_call: TRBD1; clone_size: -; v_call: TRBV19
cdr3_nt: TGTGCCATCAGTGAGTCGCTGTCCACAGCCCTAAATGAGCAGTTCTTC; cdr3_aa: CAISESLSTALNEQFF; j_call: TRBJ2-1; cdr3_length: 16; d_call: -; clone_size: few; v_call: TRBV10-3
cdr3_nt: TGCGCCAGCAGAGAAGGCGGCGGCGATCAAGAGACCCAGTACTTC; cdr3_aa: CASREGGGDQETQYF; j_call: TRBJ2-5; cdr3_length: 15; d_call: -; clone_size: -; v_call: TRBV5-1
cdr3_nt: TGCGCCAGCAGCTTGATGACCGGGACAGGGACCTACGAGCAGTACTTC; cdr3_aa: CASSLMTGTGTYEQYF; j_call: TRBJ2-7; cdr3_length: 16; d_call: TRBD1; clone_size: -; v_call: TRBV5-1
cdr3_nt: TGCGCCAGCAGCTTGTATTCGGGATACAATGAGCAGTTCTTC; cdr3_aa: CASSLYSGYNEQFF; j_call: TRBJ2-1; cdr3_length: 14; d_call: -; clone_size: -; v_call: TRBV5-1
cdr3_nt: TGTGCCAGCAGCAACAGGGGTGACCAGCCCCAGCATTTT; cdr3_aa: CASSNRGDQPQHF; j_call: TRBJ1-5; cdr3_length: 13; d_call: TRBD1; clone_size: -; v_call: TRBV7-2
cdr3_nt: TGTGCTAGCAGCCCCGCCGGACTAGCGGGCCACAATGAGCAGTTCTTC; cdr3_aa: CASSPAGLAGHNEQFF; j_call: TRBJ2-1; cdr3_length: 16; d_call: TRBD2; clone_size: -; v_call: TRBV7-7
cdr3_nt: TGTGCCAGCAGCTTAGCGGGGGGCCCCTCCTACGAGCAGTACTTC; cdr3_aa: CASSLAGGPSYEQYF; j_call: TRBJ2-7; cdr3_length: 15; d_call: TRBD2; clone_size: -; v_call: TRBV27
cdr3_nt: TGCGCCAGCAGCCCCTTAGCGGGGGGCTACAATGAGCAGTTCTTC; cdr3_aa: CASSPLAGGYNEQFF; j_call: TRBJ2-1; cdr3_length: 15; d_call: TRBD2; clone_size: -; v_call: TRBV5-1
cdr3_nt: TGTGCCAGCAGCGTAGCTCCCCTATCACCTAGCGGGAACTCCTACAATGAGCAGTTCTTC; cdr3_aa: CASSVAPLSPSGNSYNEQFF; j_call: TRBJ2-1; cdr3_length: 20; d_call: TRBD2; clone_size: -; v_call: TRBV9
cdr3_nt: TGCGCCAGCAGCCCTGGGACTAGCGGGAGAAACACCGGGGAGCTGTTTTTT; cdr3_aa: CASSPGTSGRNTGELFF; j_call: TRBJ2-2; cdr3_length: 17; d_call: TRBD2; clone_size: -; v_call: TRBV5-1
cdr3_nt: TGTGCCAGCAGTTCAACCATGGACTCCACCCCCAATGAGCAGTTCTTC; cdr3_aa: CASSSTMDSTPNEQFF; j_call: TRBJ2-1; cdr3_length: 16; d_call: -; clone_size: -; v_call: TRBV27
cdr3_nt: TGCGCCAGCAGCGTGCGGCAGGGAAGGGGCTACACCTTC; cdr3_aa: CASSVRQGRGYTF; j_call: TRBJ1-2; cdr3_length: 13; d_call: -; clone_size: -; v_call: TRBV5-1
cdr3_nt: TGCGCCAGCAGCTTGGACGGACAGGGGAATGCCGGGGAGCTGTTTTTT; cdr3_aa: CASSLDGQGNAGELFF; j_call: TRBJ2-2; cdr3_length: 16; d_call: TRBD1; clone_size: -; v_call: TRBV5-1
cdr3_nt: TGCGCCAGCAGCCTACAGGCTCGGTCCACTGAAGCTTTCTTT; cdr3_aa: CASSLQARSTEAFF; j_call: TRBJ1-1; cdr3_length: 14; d_call: -; clone_size: -; v_call: TRBV5-1
cdr3_nt: TGCGCCAGCAGCTTCGTAACAGGGACCTACGAGCAGTACTTC; cdr3_aa: CASSFVTGTYEQYF; j_call: TRBJ2-7; cdr3_length: 14; d_call: -; clone_size: few; v_call: TRBV5-1
cdr3_nt: TGTGCCAGCAGTTCTAGGGGGGGCGAGACCCAGTACTTC; cdr3_aa: CASSSRGGETQYF; j_call: TRBJ2-5; cdr3_length: 13; d_call: -; clone_size: few; v_call: TRBV27
cdr3_nt: TGTGCCAGCAGCGTAGCCGGGTCGGAGACCCAGTACTTC; cdr3_aa: CASSVAGSETQYF; j_call: TRBJ2-5; cdr3_length: 13; d_call: -; clone_size: once; v_call: TRBV9
cdr3_nt: TGTGCCAGCAGCTGGGGAAGACGACAGGGAGCTAACTATGGCTACACCTTC; cdr3_aa: CASSWGRRQGANYGYTF; j_call: TRBJ1-2; cdr3_length: 17; d_call: TRBD1; clone_size: -; v_call: TRBV11-2
cdr3_nt: TGTGCCAGCAGAAGCCGGGACAGGGAATACGAGCAGTACTTC; cdr3_aa: CASRSRDREYEQYF; j_call: TRBJ2-7; cdr3_length: 14; d_call: TRBD1; clone_size: -; v_call: TRBV7-8
cdr3_nt: TGCGCCAGCAGCCTGGGAGGACAGGGGTGGAATTCACCCCTCCACTTT; cdr3_aa: CASSLGGQGWNSPLHF; j_call: TRBJ1-6; cdr3_length: 16; d_call: TRBD1; clone_size: -; v_call: TRBV5-1
cdr3_nt: TGTGCCAGCAGCCAAGGAGTAGCGGGAGGGCCCTACGAGCAGTACTTC; cdr3_aa: CASSQGVAGGPYEQYF; j_call: TRBJ2-7; cdr3_length: 16; d_call: TRBD2; clone_size: -; v_call: TRBV14
cdr3_nt: TGCAGCGTTGCGGGATATCCGAACACTGAAGCTTTCTTT; cdr3_aa: CSVAGYPNTEAFF; j_call: TRBJ1-1; cdr3_length: 13; d_call: -; clone_size: -; v_call: TRBV29-1
cdr3_nt: TGTGCCAGCAGGGAAGGACGGGGGGGCTTTGGATCCTACGAGCAGTACTTC; cdr3_aa: CASREGRGGFGSYEQYF; j_call: TRBJ2-7; cdr3_length: 17; d_call: TRBD2; clone_size: -; v_call: TRBV7-8
cdr3_nt: TGTGCCAGCTCACCTATTAGCGGGATCTACAATGAGCAGTTCTTC; cdr3_aa: CASSPISGIYNEQFF; j_call: TRBJ2-1; cdr3_length: 15; d_call: TRBD2; clone_size: -; v_call: TRBV18
cdr3_nt: TGTGCCAGCTCACCACAGGGGTCCTACGAGCAGTACTTC; cdr3_aa: CASSPQGSYEQYF; j_call: TRBJ2-7; cdr3_length: 13; d_call: -; clone_size: few; v_call: TRBV18
cdr3_nt: TGTGCCAGTAGCCTAGCGGGAGCCGCTCGAGACGAGCAGTACTTC; cdr3_aa: CASSLAGAARDEQYF; j_call: TRBJ2-7; cdr3_length: 15; d_call: TRBD2; clone_size: few; v_call: TRBV19
cdr3_nt: TGTGCCAGTAGTGATCTGGCTAGCGGGAGTGTCACAGATACGCAGTATTTT; cdr3_aa: CASSDLASGSVTDTQYF; j_call: TRBJ2-3; cdr3_length: 17; d_call: TRBD2; clone_size: -; v_call: TRBV19
cdr3_nt: TGTGCCAGCAGCTTAGCCGCTAGCGGTACCTACGAGCAGTACTTC; cdr3_aa: CASSLAASGTYEQYF; j_call: TRBJ2-7; cdr3_length: 15; d_call: TRBD2; clone_size: -; v_call: TRBV7-9
cdr3_nt: TGTGCCAGCAGTTTCTCCCCCACCGGGACAGGGGGCTATTCACCCCTCCACTTT; cdr3_aa: CASSFSPTGTGGYSPLHF; j_call: TRBJ1-6; cdr3_length: 18; d_call: TRBD1; clone_size: -; v_call: TRBV28
cdr3_nt: TGTGCCAGCAGCCAGGGCCAGGGCACTGAAGCTTTCTTT; cdr3_aa: CASSQGQGTEAFF; j_call: TRBJ1-1; cdr3_length: 13; d_call: -; clone_size: -; v_call: TRBV11-2
cdr3_nt: TGTGCCAGTAGTATCCTACTCCACAATGAGCAGTTCTTC; cdr3_aa: CASSILLHNEQFF; j_call: TRBJ2-1; cdr3_length: 13; d_call: -; clone_size: few; v_call: TRBV19
cdr3_nt: TGTGCCAGCAGTGATAACGGGAGGGGCACAAATGAGCAGTTCTTC; cdr3_aa: CASSDNGRGTNEQFF; j_call: TRBJ2-1; cdr3_length: 15; d_call: TRBD2; clone_size: -; v_call: TRBV6-4
cdr3_nt: TGTGCCAGCAAGGGGGGGGGTTTTAACATTCAGTACTTC; cdr3_aa: CASKGGGFNIQYF; j_call: TRBJ2-4; cdr3_length: 13; d_call: -; clone_size: once; v_call: TRBV2
cdr3_nt: TGTGCCGGCAGCTTAGAACAGGGCCAGCTAAATACGCAGTATTTT; cdr3_aa: CAGSLEQGQLNTQYF; j_call: TRBJ2-3; cdr3_length: 15; d_call: -; clone_size: -; v_call: TRBV7-2
cdr3_nt: TGTGCCCGACAGGGGAATTCCTACGAGCAGTACTTC; cdr3_aa: CARQGNSYEQYF; j_call: TRBJ2-7; cdr3_length: 12; d_call: TRBD1; clone_size: -; v_call: TRBV30
cdr3_nt: TGTGCCAGCAGCTCAAGAGACAGGGGAGTCTACGAGCAGTACTTC; cdr3_aa: CASSSRDRGVYEQYF; j_call: TRBJ2-7; cdr3_length: 15; d_call: TRBD1; clone_size: few; v_call: TRBV11-3
cdr3_nt: TGTGCCAGCAGTGACCGACAGGGCAGGGAGACCCAGTACTTC; cdr3_aa: CASSDRQGRETQYF; j_call: TRBJ2-5; cdr3_length: 14; d_call: TRBD1; clone_size: -; v_call: TRBV6-4
cdr3_nt: TGTGCCAGCTCATCCTCCGGGACAGGACCAGAAAAACTGTTTTTT; cdr3_aa: CASSSSGTGPEKLFF; j_call: TRBJ1-4; cdr3_length: 15; d_call: TRBD1; clone_size: -; v_call: TRBV18
cdr3_nt: TGTGCCTGTACAGTTTTCATCGGGGGTTATAATTCACCCCTCCACTTT; cdr3_aa: CACTVFIGGYNSPLHF; j_call: TRBJ1-6; cdr3_length: 16; d_call: -; clone_size: -; v_call: TRBV30
cdr3_nt: TGTGCTAGTGGAAATCAGGGGACTAGCGGGGACTTCTCCTACGAGCAGTACTTC; cdr3_aa: CASGNQGTSGDFSYEQYF; j_call: TRBJ2-7; cdr3_length: 18; d_call: TRBD2; clone_size: -; v_call: TRBV12-5
cdr3_nt: TGTGCCAGCAGCTCGGGACTATACAATGAGCAGTTCTTC; cdr3_aa: CASSSGLYNEQFF; j_call: TRBJ2-1; cdr3_length: 13; d_call: TRBD2; clone_size: -; v_call: TRBV7-9
cdr3_nt: TGTGCCAGCATGGAGCGAACTAGCGGTCAAGAGACCCAGTACTTC; cdr3_aa: CASMERTSGQETQYF; j_call: TRBJ2-5; cdr3_length: 15; d_call: TRBD2; clone_size: -; v_call: TRBV7-2
cdr3_nt: TGTGCCACCAGCAGAGCTGGGGGGGTCTCCTACGAGCAGTACTTC; cdr3_aa: CATSRAGGVSYEQYF; j_call: TRBJ2-7; cdr3_length: 15; d_call: TRBD2; clone_size: few; v_call: TRBV15
cdr3_nt: TGCGCCAGCAGATTACTAGCGGGAGGCTCCACCGGGGAGCTGTTTTTT; cdr3_aa: CASRLLAGGSTGELFF; j_call: TRBJ2-2; cdr3_length: 16; d_call: TRBD2; clone_size: -; v_call: TRBV5-1
cdr3_nt: TGCGCCAGCAGTGAGCCCTCTCTCGCCGGGGAGCTGTTTTTT; cdr3_aa: CASSEPSLAGELFF; j_call: TRBJ2-2; cdr3_length: 14; d_call: -; clone_size: -; v_call: TRBV10-2
cdr3_nt: TGTGCCAGCAGTGGGACCAGGGAACAGAATTCACCCCTCCACTTT; cdr3_aa: CASSGTREQNSPLHF; j_call: TRBJ1-6; cdr3_length: 15; d_call: -; clone_size: few; v_call: TRBV2
cdr3_nt: TGCAGCGTTGGTGGGGCCATGAACACTGAAGCTTTCTTT; cdr3_aa: CSVGGAMNTEAFF; j_call: TRBJ1-1; cdr3_length: 13; d_call: -; clone_size: -; v_call: TRBV29-1
cdr3_nt: TGCAGCGTAAGAGGACAGGGTCTCTACGAGCAGTACTTC; cdr3_aa: CSVRGQGLYEQYF; j_call: TRBJ2-7; cdr3_length: 13; d_call: TRBD1; clone_size: -; v_call: TRBV29-1
cdr3_nt: TGTGCCAGCAGTGGACAGGGACTAGCGGTCAGTGAGCAGTTCTTC; cdr3_aa: CASSGQGLAVSEQFF; j_call: TRBJ2-1; cdr3_length: 15; d_call: TRBD2; clone_size: -; v_call: TRBV6-6
cdr3_nt: TGTGCCAGCAGTTTGGCAGGCCAGGGGCGCGACGAGCAGTACTTC; cdr3_aa: CASSLAGQGRDEQYF; j_call: TRBJ2-7; cdr3_length: 15; d_call: -; clone_size: -; v_call: TRBV28
cdr3_nt: TGCGCCACCCGATCCCAGGGGATGAACACTGAAGCTTTCTTT; cdr3_aa: CATRSQGMNTEAFF; j_call: TRBJ1-1; cdr3_length: 14; d_call: -; clone_size: -; v_call: TRBV5-1
cdr3_nt: TGCGCCAGCAGCCCCCGGGCAGGGCACTACGAGCAGTACTTC; cdr3_aa: CASSPRAGHYEQYF; j_call: TRBJ2-7; cdr3_length: 14; d_call: -; clone_size: -; v_call: TRBV4-1
cdr3_nt: TGTGCCAGCAGCGTAGCGGACAGCTCCTACGAGCAGTACTTC; cdr3_aa: CASSVADSSYEQYF; j_call: TRBJ2-7; cdr3_length: 14; d_call: -; clone_size: -; v_call: TRBV9